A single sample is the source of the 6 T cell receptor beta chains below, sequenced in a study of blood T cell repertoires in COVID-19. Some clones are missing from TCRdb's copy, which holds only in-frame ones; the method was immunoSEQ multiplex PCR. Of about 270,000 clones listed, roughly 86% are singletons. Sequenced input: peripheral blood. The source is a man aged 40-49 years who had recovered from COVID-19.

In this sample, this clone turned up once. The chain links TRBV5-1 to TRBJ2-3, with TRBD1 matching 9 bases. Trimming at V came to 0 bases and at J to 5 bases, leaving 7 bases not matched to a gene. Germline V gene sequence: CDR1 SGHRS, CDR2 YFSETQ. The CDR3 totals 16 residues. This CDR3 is CASSLGRQGVGDTQYF. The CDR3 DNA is TGCGCCAGCAGCTTGGGTCGACAGGGGGTTGGAGATACGCAGTATTTT.

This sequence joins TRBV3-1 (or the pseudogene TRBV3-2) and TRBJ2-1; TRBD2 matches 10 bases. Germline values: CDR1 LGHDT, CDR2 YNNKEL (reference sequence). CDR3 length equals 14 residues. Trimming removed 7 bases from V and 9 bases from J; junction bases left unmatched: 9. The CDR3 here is CASTLAGARVEQFF. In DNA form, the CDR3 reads TGTGCCAGCACCCTAGCGGGAGCGAGGGTTGAGCAGTTCTTC.

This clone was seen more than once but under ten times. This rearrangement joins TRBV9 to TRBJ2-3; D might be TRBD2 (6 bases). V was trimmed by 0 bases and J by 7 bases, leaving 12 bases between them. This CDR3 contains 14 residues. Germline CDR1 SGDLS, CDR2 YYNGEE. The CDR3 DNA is TGTGCCAGCAGCGTAGACGGGACTTGGAATACGCAGTATTTT. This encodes CASSVDGTWNTQYF.

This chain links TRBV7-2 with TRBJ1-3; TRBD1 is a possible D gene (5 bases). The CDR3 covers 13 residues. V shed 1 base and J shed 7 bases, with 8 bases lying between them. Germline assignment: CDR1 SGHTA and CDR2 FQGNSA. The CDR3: CASSLGRANTIYF. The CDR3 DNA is TGTGCCAGCAGCTTAGGCAGGGCGAACACCATATATTTT.

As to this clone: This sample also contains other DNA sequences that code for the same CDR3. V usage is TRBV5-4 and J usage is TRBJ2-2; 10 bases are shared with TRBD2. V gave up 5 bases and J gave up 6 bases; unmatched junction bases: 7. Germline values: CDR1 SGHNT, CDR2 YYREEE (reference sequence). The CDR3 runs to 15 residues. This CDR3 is CASSLSGGAAGELFF. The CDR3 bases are TGTGCCAGCAGTTTAAGCGGGGGGGCCGCCGGGGAGCTGTTTTTT.

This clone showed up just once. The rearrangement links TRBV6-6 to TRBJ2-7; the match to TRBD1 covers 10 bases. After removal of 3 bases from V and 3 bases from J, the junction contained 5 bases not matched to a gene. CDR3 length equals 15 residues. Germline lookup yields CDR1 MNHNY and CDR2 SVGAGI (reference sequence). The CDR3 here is CASSYGTGAFYEQYF. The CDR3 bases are TGTGCCAGCAGTTATGGGACAGGGGCTTTCTACGAGCAGTACTTC.